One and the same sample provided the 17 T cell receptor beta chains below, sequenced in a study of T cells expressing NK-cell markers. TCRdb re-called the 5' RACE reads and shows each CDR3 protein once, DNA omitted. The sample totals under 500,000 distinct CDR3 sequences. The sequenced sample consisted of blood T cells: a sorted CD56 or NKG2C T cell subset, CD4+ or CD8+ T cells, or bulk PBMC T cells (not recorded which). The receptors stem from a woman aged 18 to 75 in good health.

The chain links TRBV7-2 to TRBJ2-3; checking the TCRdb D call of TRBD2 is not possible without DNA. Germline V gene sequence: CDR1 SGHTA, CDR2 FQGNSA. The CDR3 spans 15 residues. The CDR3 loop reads CASSWTSGTPDTQYF.

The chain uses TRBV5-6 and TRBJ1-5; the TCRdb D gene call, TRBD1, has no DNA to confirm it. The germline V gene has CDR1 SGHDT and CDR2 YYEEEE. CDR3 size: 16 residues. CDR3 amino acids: CASSNDQGSSNQPQHF.

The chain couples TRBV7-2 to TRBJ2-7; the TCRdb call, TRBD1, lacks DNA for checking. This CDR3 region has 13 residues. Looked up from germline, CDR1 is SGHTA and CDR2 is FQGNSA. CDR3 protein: CASGAGTGNEQYF.

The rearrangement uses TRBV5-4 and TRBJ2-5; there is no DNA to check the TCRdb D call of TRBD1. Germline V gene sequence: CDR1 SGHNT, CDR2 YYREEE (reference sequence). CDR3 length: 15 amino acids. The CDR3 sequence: CASSRAQDPQETQYF. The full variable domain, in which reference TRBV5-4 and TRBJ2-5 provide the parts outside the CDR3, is ETGVTQSPTHLIKTRGQQVTLRCSSQSGHNTVSWYQQALGQGPQFIFQYYREEENGRGNFPPRFSGLQFPNYSSELNVNALELDDSALYLCASSRAQDPQETQYFGPGTRLLVL.

Here the CDR3 reads CALDSANTGELFF. The V call is TRBV30, the J call TRBJ2-2; as DNA is missing, the TRBD1 call by TCRdb cannot be tested. CDR3 length equals 13 residues. Looked up from germline, CDR1 is GTSNPN and CDR2 is SVGIG (reference sequence).

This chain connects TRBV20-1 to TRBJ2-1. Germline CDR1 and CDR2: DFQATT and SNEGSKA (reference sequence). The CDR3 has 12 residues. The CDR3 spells CSARTQNNEQFF.

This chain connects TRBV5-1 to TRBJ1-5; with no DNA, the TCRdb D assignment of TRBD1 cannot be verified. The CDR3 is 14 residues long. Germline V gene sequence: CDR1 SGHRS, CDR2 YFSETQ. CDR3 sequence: CASSSQPTDQPQHF.

The CDR3 region is CSAGLADSSYEQYF. V usage is TRBV20-1 and J usage is TRBJ2-7; TCRdb selects TRBD2, and the lack of DNA leaves this call unchecked. CDR3 length: 14 amino acids. Germline V gene lookup returns CDR1 DFQATT and CDR2 SNEGSKA (reference sequence).

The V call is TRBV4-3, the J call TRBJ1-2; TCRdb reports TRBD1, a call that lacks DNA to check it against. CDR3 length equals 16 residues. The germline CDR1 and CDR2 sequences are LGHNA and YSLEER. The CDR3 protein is CASSQDAIRGPYGYTF.

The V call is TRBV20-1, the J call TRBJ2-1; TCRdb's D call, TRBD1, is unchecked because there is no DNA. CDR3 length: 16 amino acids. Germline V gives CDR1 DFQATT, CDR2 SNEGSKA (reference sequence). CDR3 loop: CSARDPGTGVDNEQFF.

CDR3 residues: CASSYTGSNTEAFF. This sequence joins TRBV6-5 and TRBJ1-1; the TCRdb call, TRBD1, lacks DNA for checking. CDR1 and CDR2 (germline): MNHEY, SVGAGI. The CDR3 totals 14 residues.

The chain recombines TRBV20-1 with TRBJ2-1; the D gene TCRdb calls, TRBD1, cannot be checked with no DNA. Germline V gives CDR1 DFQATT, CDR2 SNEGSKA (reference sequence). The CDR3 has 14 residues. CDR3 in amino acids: CSAPGGVLLNEQFF.

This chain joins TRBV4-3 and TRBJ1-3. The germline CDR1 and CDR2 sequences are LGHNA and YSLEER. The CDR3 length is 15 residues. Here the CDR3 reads CASSQVRSSGNTIYF.

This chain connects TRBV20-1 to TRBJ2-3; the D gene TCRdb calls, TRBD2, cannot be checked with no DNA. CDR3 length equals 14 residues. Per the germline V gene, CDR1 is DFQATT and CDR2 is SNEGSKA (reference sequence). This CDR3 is CSARRGAWADTQYF.

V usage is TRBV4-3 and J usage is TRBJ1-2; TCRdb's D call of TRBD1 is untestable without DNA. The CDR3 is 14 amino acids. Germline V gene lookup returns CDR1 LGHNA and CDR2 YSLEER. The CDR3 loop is CASSKQQGSYGYTF.

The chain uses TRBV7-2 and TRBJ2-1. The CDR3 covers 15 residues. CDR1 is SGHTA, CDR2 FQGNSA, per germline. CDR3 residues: CASSRQRLSYNEQFF.

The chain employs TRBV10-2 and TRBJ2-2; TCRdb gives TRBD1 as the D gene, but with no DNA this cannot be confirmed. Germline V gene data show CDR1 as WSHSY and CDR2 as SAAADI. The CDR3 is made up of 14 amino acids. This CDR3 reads CASKQQGWDGELFF.